The rows below give T cell receptor beta chains drawn from one sample of a study of shared clonotypes between healthy human individuals. Profiling relied on immunoSEQ multiplex PCR, and the TCRdb table lists in-frame clones only, not all of them. The table shows fewer than 600,000 clones, with about 80% occurring only once. The material sequenced was PBMCs. The source is a woman in her forties in good health. Some clones in this sample may be carry-over from other donors' samples. The CDR3 runs from the conserved cysteine through the conserved F or W. Each record gives: CDR3 protein, CDR3 DNA, D gene, V gene, J gene, clone size. A D gene is named only where the DNA matches it firmly. Rows give clone size only sometimes, using once, few, many, or a class for an expanded clone.

CDR3 protein: CASGRGHTDTQYF
CDR3 DNA: TGTGCCAGCGGTCGGGGACACACGGATACGCAGTATTTT
D gene: NA
V gene: TRBV7-2
J gene: TRBJ2-3
clone size: NA

CDR3 protein: CASSSSNRGANEKLFF
CDR3 DNA: TGTGCCAGTAGTTCCAGTAACAGGGGAGCTAATGAAAAACTGTTTTTT
D gene: TRBD1
V gene: TRBV19
J gene: TRBJ1-4
clone size: NA

CDR3 protein: CASSVGTSNPVEETQYF
CDR3 DNA: TGTGCCAGCAGCGTAGGGACCTCGAACCCGGTAGAAGAGACCCAGTACTTC
D gene: NA
V gene: TRBV9
J gene: TRBJ2-5
clone size: NA

CDR3 protein: CASNRDSASSYNEQFF
CDR3 DNA: TGTGCCAGCAACCGGGACAGCGCTAGCTCCTACAATGAGCAGTTCTTC
D gene: TRBD1
V gene: TRBV25-1
J gene: TRBJ2-1
clone size: NA

CDR3 protein: CASSSFSVPGQYF
CDR3 DNA: TGTGCCAGCAGCTCCTTCTCAGTACCAGGGCAGTATTTT
D gene: NA
V gene: TRBV7-2
J gene: TRBJ2-3
clone size: NA

CDR3 protein: CAISEINEQFF
CDR3 DNA: TGTGCCATCAGTGAGATCAATGAGCAGTTCTTC
D gene: NA
V gene: TRBV10-3
J gene: TRBJ2-1
clone size: NA

CDR3 protein: CASRVVQTGDEQFF
CDR3 DNA: TGTGCCAGCAGAGTCGTCCAAACGGGGGATGAGCAGTTCTTC
D gene: NA
V gene: TRBV6-1
J gene: TRBJ2-1
clone size: NA

CDR3 protein: CASSLDSRNTEAFF
CDR3 DNA: TGTGCCAGCAGCCTAGACAGCCGGAACACTGAAGCTTTCTTT
D gene: NA
V gene: TRBV5-4
J gene: TRBJ1-1
clone size: NA

CDR3 protein: CASSPSLAGVFGEQYF
CDR3 DNA: TGTGCCAGCTCACCAAGCCTAGCGGGAGTATTCGGCGAGCAGTACTTC
D gene: TRBD2
V gene: TRBV18
J gene: TRBJ2-7
clone size: NA

CDR3 protein: CASSTGQGYEQFF
CDR3 DNA: TGTGCCAGCAGCACCGGACAGGGGTATGAGCAGTTCTTC
D gene: TRBD1
V gene: TRBV25-1
J gene: TRBJ2-1
clone size: once

CDR3 protein: CASSLASGDLAEQYF
CDR3 DNA: TGTGCCAGCAGCTTAGCTAGCGGAGACCTAGCCGAGCAGTACTTC
D gene: NA
V gene: TRBV7-2
J gene: TRBJ2-7
clone size: NA

CDR3 protein: CASSSRGLYTQYF
CDR3 DNA: TGTGCCAGTAGTTCCCGGGGTCTGTATACGCAGTATTTT
D gene: NA
V gene: TRBV19
J gene: TRBJ2-3
clone size: NA

CDR3 protein: CATSRHPGNIPQNNEQFF
CDR3 DNA: TGTGCCACCAGCAGGCACCCTGGCAACATACCGCAAAACAATGAGCAGTTCTTC
D gene: NA
V gene: TRBV15
J gene: TRBJ2-1
clone size: NA

CDR3 protein: CAWSVGREAYGYTF
CDR3 DNA: TGTGCCTGGAGTGTCGGCAGGGAGGCCTATGGCTACACCTTC
D gene: NA
V gene: TRBV30
J gene: TRBJ1-2
clone size: NA

CDR3 protein: CASSATGVANTEAFF
CDR3 DNA: TGCGCCAGCAGCGCCACAGGGGTTGCGAACACTGAAGCTTTCTTT
D gene: TRBD1
V gene: TRBV5-1
J gene: TRBJ1-1
clone size: NA

CDR3 protein: CASSLADSQETQYF
CDR3 DNA: TGCGCCAGCAGCTTGGCCGACTCTCAAGAGACCCAGTACTTC
D gene: NA
V gene: TRBV5-1
J gene: TRBJ2-5
clone size: once

CDR3 protein: CASSQDRASLTPDF
CDR3 DNA: TGTGCCAGCAGCCAAGATAGGGCCTCATTGACGCCCGACTTC
D gene: NA
V gene: TRBV4-2
J gene: TRBJ2-5
clone size: NA

CDR3 protein: CASSLLEGGETQYF
CDR3 DNA: TGTGCCAGCAGCTTACTGGAGGGCGGAGAGACCCAGTACTTC
D gene: NA
V gene: TRBV7-9
J gene: TRBJ2-5
clone size: NA

CDR3 protein: CASSPGHGQGYEQYF
CDR3 DNA: TGTGCCAGCTCACCTGGGCATGGACAGGGCTACGAGCAGTACTTC
D gene: TRBD1
V gene: TRBV18
J gene: TRBJ2-7
clone size: few

CDR3 protein: CASSYRDTEAFF
CDR3 DNA: TGTGCCAGCAGTTATCGGGACACTGAAGCTTTCTTT
D gene: NA
V gene: TRBV6-5
J gene: TRBJ1-1
clone size: few

CDR3 protein: CASSPSGADEQYF
CDR3 DNA: TGTGCCAGCAGCCCGTCCGGGGCTGACGAGCAGTACTTC
D gene: NA
V gene: TRBV11-2
J gene: TRBJ2-7
clone size: NA

CDR3 protein: CASSSPASGSHEQYF
CDR3 DNA: TGTGCCAGCAGTTCGCCGGCTAGCGGGAGCCACGAGCAGTACTTC
D gene: TRBD2
V gene: TRBV28
J gene: TRBJ2-7
clone size: once

CDR3 protein: CASAPSGNTIYF
CDR3 DNA: TGTGCCAGTGCCCCCTCTGGAAACACCATATATTTT
D gene: NA
V gene: TRBV19
J gene: TRBJ1-3
clone size: NA

CDR3 protein: CASSPWDRTYEQYF
CDR3 DNA: TGTGCCAGCAGCCCGTGGGACAGGACCTACGAGCAGTACTTC
D gene: TRBD1
V gene: TRBV5-8
J gene: TRBJ2-7
clone size: NA

CDR3 protein: CASSLLTQPQHF
CDR3 DNA: TGTGCCAGCAGTTTATTGACCCAGCCCCAGCATTTT
D gene: NA
V gene: TRBV28
J gene: TRBJ1-5
clone size: NA

CDR3 protein: CASSLVDPGLAGVGEQYF
CDR3 DNA: TGTGCCAGCAGCTTAGTGGACCCGGGACTAGCGGGAGTTGGCGAGCAGTACTTC
D gene: TRBD2
V gene: TRBV7-2
J gene: TRBJ2-7
clone size: NA

CDR3 protein: CASSPLGETQYF
CDR3 DNA: TGTGCCAGCAGCCCCCTAGGCGAGACCCAGTACTTC
D gene: NA
V gene: TRBV7-7
J gene: TRBJ2-5
clone size: NA

CDR3 protein: CASSYGHAQETQYF
CDR3 DNA: TGTGCCAGCTCTTACGGACACGCGCAAGAGACCCAGTACTTC
D gene: NA
V gene: TRBV18
J gene: TRBJ2-5
clone size: NA

CDR3 protein: CAGRSGGPYNEQFF
CDR3 DNA: TGTGCCGGGAGATCTGGGGGCCCTTACAATGAGCAGTTCTTC
D gene: NA
V gene: TRBV30
J gene: TRBJ2-1
clone size: NA

CDR3 protein: CAIDRTGRPEKQYF
CDR3 DNA: TGTGCCATCGATAGGACAGGTCGTCCTGAGAAGCAGTACTTC
D gene: TRBD1
V gene: TRBV6-1
J gene: TRBJ2-7
clone size: NA

CDR3 protein: CATSRQVFRSEQYF
CDR3 DNA: TGTGCCACCAGCAGACAGGTTTTTCGCTCCGAGCAGTACTTC
D gene: NA
V gene: TRBV15
J gene: TRBJ2-7
clone size: NA

CDR3 protein: CASSLNGGRGTDTQYF
CDR3 DNA: TGTGCCAGCAGCTTAAATGGCGGGAGAGGAACAGATACGCAGTATTTT
D gene: TRBD2
V gene: TRBV7-3
J gene: TRBJ2-3
clone size: NA

CDR3 protein: CASNLHLGTQDEQFF
CDR3 DNA: TGTGCCAGCAACCTCCACTTGGGGACGCAGGATGAGCAGTTCTTC
D gene: NA
V gene: TRBV7-9
J gene: TRBJ2-1
clone size: NA

CDR3 protein: CASSSEGWGNQPQHF
CDR3 DNA: TGTGCCAGCAGTTCGGAGGGATGGGGCAATCAGCCCCAGCATTTT
D gene: NA
V gene: TRBV6-5
J gene: TRBJ1-5
clone size: NA

CDR3 protein: CASSGTTYPGNTIYF
CDR3 DNA: TGTGCCAGCAGTGGGACTACATATCCTGGAAACACCATATATTTT
D gene: NA
V gene: TRBV6-1
J gene: TRBJ1-3
clone size: NA

CDR3 protein: CASSYVPQQETQYF
CDR3 DNA: TGTGCCAGCAGTTACGTCCCCCAGCAAGAGACCCAGTACTTC
D gene: NA
V gene: TRBV6-5
J gene: TRBJ2-5
clone size: NA

CDR3 protein: CASSSTGTSEETQYF
CDR3 DNA: TGCGCCAGCAGCTCCACCGGGACATCTGAGGAGACCCAGTACTTC
D gene: NA
V gene: TRBV5-1
J gene: TRBJ2-5
clone size: NA

CDR3 protein: CASSRTGFSSGNTIYF
CDR3 DNA: TGTGCCAGCAGCAGAACAGGGTTTAGCTCTGGAAACACCATATATTTT
D gene: NA
V gene: TRBV11-2
J gene: TRBJ1-3
clone size: once

CDR3 protein: CAISEGQGGKEAFF
CDR3 DNA: TGTGCCATCAGTGAGGGACAGGGAGGGAAGGAAGCTTTCTTT
D gene: TRBD1
V gene: TRBV10-3
J gene: TRBJ1-1
clone size: NA

CDR3 protein: CASSPGLAEGRQYF
CDR3 DNA: TGCGCCAGCAGCCCGGGACTAGCGGAGGGTAGGCAGTACTTC
D gene: TRBD2
V gene: TRBV5-1
J gene: TRBJ2-5
clone size: NA

CDR3 protein: CASSLPGRFYEQYF
CDR3 DNA: TGTGCCAGTTCATTGCCCGGGAGGTTCTACGAGCAGTACTTC
D gene: TRBD2
V gene: TRBV18
J gene: TRBJ2-7
clone size: NA

CDR3 protein: CAISAGPGAQPQHF
CDR3 DNA: TGTGCCATCAGTGCAGGGCCCGGGGCTCAGCCCCAGCATTTT
D gene: NA
V gene: TRBV10-3
J gene: TRBJ1-5
clone size: NA

CDR3 protein: CAWSGGRSGTEAFF
CDR3 DNA: TGTGCCTGGAGCGGAGGCAGGTCAGGGACTGAAGCTTTCTTT
D gene: NA
V gene: TRBV30
J gene: TRBJ1-1
clone size: once

CDR3 protein: CASSFGGSGYTF
CDR3 DNA: TGTGCCAGCAGCTTCGGGGGAAGCGGCTACACCTTC
D gene: NA
V gene: TRBV13
J gene: TRBJ1-2
clone size: NA

CDR3 protein: CASSPQALAGADTQYF
CDR3 DNA: TGTGCCAGCTCACCCCAGGCTCTAGCGGGAGCAGATACGCAGTATTTT
D gene: TRBD2
V gene: TRBV18
J gene: TRBJ2-3
clone size: NA

CDR3 protein: CASSLYRGMGEAFF
CDR3 DNA: TGTGCCAGCAGCTTGTACAGGGGTATGGGTGAAGCTTTCTTT
D gene: TRBD1
V gene: TRBV11-2
J gene: TRBJ1-1
clone size: NA

CDR3 protein: CASSLYPRGLAERINTGELFF
CDR3 DNA: TGCGCCAGCAGCTTATACCCGAGGGGGCTAGCGGAGCGTATTAACACCGGGGAGCTGTTTTTT
D gene: NA
V gene: TRBV5-1
J gene: TRBJ2-2
clone size: NA

CDR3 protein: CASSFAGGTGNQPQHF
CDR3 DNA: TGTGCCAGCAGCTTCGCAGGGGGCACTGGCAATCAGCCCCAGCATTTT
D gene: TRBD1
V gene: TRBV13
J gene: TRBJ1-5
clone size: NA

CDR3 protein: CASSPGTASYEQYF
CDR3 DNA: TGCGCCAGCAGCCCCGGGACAGCGTCCTACGAGCAGTACTTC
D gene: TRBD1
V gene: TRBV5-1
J gene: TRBJ2-7
clone size: NA

CDR3 protein: CASSPKQGFYEQYF
CDR3 DNA: TGTGCCAGCTCACCAAAACAGGGATTCTACGAGCAGTACTTC
D gene: NA
V gene: TRBV18
J gene: TRBJ2-7
clone size: NA

CDR3 protein: CASSQGDGDPSQPQHF
CDR3 DNA: TGCGCCAGCAGCCAAGGGGACGGGGACCCAAGTCAGCCCCAGCATTTT
D gene: NA
V gene: TRBV4-1
J gene: TRBJ1-5
clone size: NA

CDR3 protein: CASSLGFSETQYF
CDR3 DNA: TGTGCCAGCAGCTTAGGGTTCAGCGAGACCCAGTACTTC
D gene: NA
V gene: TRBV7-2
J gene: TRBJ2-5
clone size: NA

CDR3 protein: CASSFGPNSPLHF
CDR3 DNA: TGTGCTAGCAGCTTCGGACCCAATTCACCCCTCCACTTT
D gene: NA
V gene: TRBV7-7
J gene: TRBJ1-6
clone size: NA

CDR3 protein: CASTWASSYNEQFF
CDR3 DNA: TGTGCCAGTACCTGGGCTAGCTCCTACAATGAGCAGTTCTTC
D gene: NA
V gene: TRBV7-2
J gene: TRBJ2-1
clone size: NA

CDR3 protein: CPPLGAEQYF
CDR3 DNA: TGCCCCCCGCTGGGGGCTGAGCAGTACTTC
D gene: NA
V gene: TRBV20-1
J gene: TRBJ2-7
clone size: NA